These T cell receptor beta chains were read from a single sample in a study of T cells in Graves' hyperthyroidism and ophthalmopathy. Each CDR3 protein gets one entry after TCRdb re-called the multiplex PCR reads with MiXCR. The table has approximately 590,000 distinct CDR3 sequences, around 45% seen once. Sequencing was done on a sample of peripheral blood or thyroid tissue (not recorded which). The source of these receptors is a woman aged 18-29 years with Graves' hyperthyroidism. Both conserved end residues are part of each CDR3. Fields, in order: J gene, D gene, V gene, clone size, CDR3 protein, CDR3 DNA. D genes are given only for firm matches. Clone size is shown for a subset of rows, as once, few, many or a class of expanded clone.

j_call: TRBJ2-7; d_call: TRBD2; v_call: TRBV9; clone_size: few; cdr3_aa: CASSVGLADYEQYF; cdr3_nt: TGTGCCAGCAGCGTGGGACTAGCGGATTACGAGCAGTACTTC
j_call: TRBJ2-3; d_call: -; v_call: TRBV7-9; clone_size: few; cdr3_aa: CASKSSAYTDTQYF; cdr3_nt: TGTGCCAGCAAATCTAGCGCTTACACAGATACGCAGTATTTT
j_call: TRBJ1-5; d_call: -; v_call: TRBV10-2; clone_size: many; cdr3_aa: CASMMDSNQPQHF; cdr3_nt: TGCGCCAGCATGATGGACAGCAATCAGCCCCAGCATTTT
j_call: TRBJ1-6; d_call: TRBD1; v_call: TRBV2; clone_size: -; cdr3_aa: CASTLGQGGSSPLHF; cdr3_nt: TGTGCCAGCACCCTGGGACAGGGAGGCAGTTCACCCCTCCACTTT
j_call: TRBJ2-5; d_call: TRBD2; v_call: TRBV2; clone_size: -; cdr3_aa: CASSYGRNLYF; cdr3_nt: TGTGCCAGCAGCTACGGGAGGAACCTGTACTTC
j_call: TRBJ1-1; d_call: TRBD1; v_call: TRBV25-1; clone_size: once; cdr3_aa: CASKGADTEAFF; cdr3_nt: TGTGCCAGCAAGGGGGCGGACACTGAAGCTTTCTTT
j_call: TRBJ1-6; d_call: TRBD1; v_call: TRBV7-2; clone_size: -; cdr3_aa: CASSRTGTESSYNSPLHF; cdr3_nt: TGTGCCAGCAGCCGGACAGGGACCGAGAGCTCCTATAATTCACCCCTCCACTTT
j_call: TRBJ1-2; d_call: TRBD1; v_call: TRBV7-9; clone_size: -; cdr3_aa: CASSLGPGTGEAKYGYTF; cdr3_nt: TGTGCCAGCAGCTTAGGACCCGGGACAGGGGAAGCAAAGTATGGCTACACCTTC
j_call: TRBJ1-4; d_call: -; v_call: TRBV6-5; clone_size: -; cdr3_aa: CASSTSVF; cdr3_nt: TGTGCCAGCAGTACCTCAGTTTTT
j_call: TRBJ1-5; d_call: -; v_call: TRBV7-8; clone_size: -; cdr3_aa: CASSLPGHNQPQHF; cdr3_nt: TGTGCCAGCAGCCTTCCAGGTCACAATCAGCCCCAGCATTTT
j_call: TRBJ1-5; d_call: TRBD1; v_call: TRBV2; clone_size: -; cdr3_aa: CASSQGGESNQPQHF; cdr3_nt: TGTGCCAGCAGCCAGGGGGGGGAGAGCAATCAGCCCCAGCATTTT
j_call: TRBJ1-4; d_call: TRBD1; v_call: TRBV7-9; clone_size: -; cdr3_aa: CASSVQGALGDNEKLFF; cdr3_nt: TGTGCCAGCAGCGTTCAGGGGGCCCTCGGGGATAATGAAAAACTGTTTTTT
j_call: TRBJ1-2; d_call: -; v_call: TRBV15; clone_size: -; cdr3_aa: CATSRDLSLGYTF; cdr3_nt: TGTGCCACCAGCAGAGATCTCTCTCTTGGCTACACCTTC
j_call: TRBJ2-2; d_call: TRBD1; v_call: TRBV29-1; clone_size: -; cdr3_aa: CSVSTGGAMDTGELFF; cdr3_nt: TGCAGCGTTTCGACAGGGGGCGCGATGGACACCGGGGAGCTGTTTTTT
j_call: TRBJ1-6; d_call: -; v_call: TRBV6-4; clone_size: -; cdr3_aa: CASSESTGLNQPLHF; cdr3_nt: TGTGCCAGCAGTGAATCGACAGGACTCAATCAGCCCCTCCACTTT
j_call: TRBJ1-1; d_call: -; v_call: TRBV29-1; clone_size: -; cdr3_aa: CSVEGGGREAFF; cdr3_nt: TGCAGCGTTGAAGGGGGAGGACGGGAAGCTTTCTTT
j_call: TRBJ2-5; d_call: TRBD2; v_call: TRBV2; clone_size: -; cdr3_aa: CASSEGTAGGYDF; cdr3_nt: TGTGCCAGCAGTGAAGGAACAGCGGGAGGTTATGACTTC
j_call: TRBJ2-7; d_call: -; v_call: TRBV7-7; clone_size: -; cdr3_aa: CASSSDGARTYEQYF; cdr3_nt: TGTGCCAGCAGCTCGGACGGAGCGAGGACCTACGAGCAGTACTTC
j_call: TRBJ2-7; d_call: TRBD2; v_call: TRBV9; clone_size: -; cdr3_aa: CASSPRLAGGKSYEQYF; cdr3_nt: TGTGCCAGCAGCCCAAGACTAGCGGGAGGGAAGTCCTACGAGCAGTACTTC
j_call: TRBJ1-1; d_call: -; v_call: TRBV5-1; clone_size: -; cdr3_aa: CASSLIMQNTQAFF; cdr3_nt: TGCGCCAGCAGCTTGATAATGCAGAACACTCAAGCTTTCTTT
j_call: TRBJ1-5; d_call: TRBD1; v_call: TRBV10-3; clone_size: many; cdr3_aa: CAISESETGANQPQHF; cdr3_nt: TGTGCCATCAGTGAGTCGGAGACAGGGGCAAATCAGCCCCAGCATTTT
j_call: TRBJ2-7; d_call: -; v_call: TRBV20-1; clone_size: many; cdr3_aa: CSAARDHEQYF; cdr3_nt: TGCAGTGCCGCGAGGGACCACGAGCAGTACTTC
j_call: TRBJ1-1; d_call: -; v_call: TRBV24-1; clone_size: -; cdr3_aa: CATSSAGLGTEAFF; cdr3_nt: TGTGCCACCAGTAGTGCGGGTCTCGGCACTGAAGCTTTCTTT
j_call: TRBJ2-7; d_call: -; v_call: TRBV2; clone_size: many; cdr3_aa: CASSTETYEQYF; cdr3_nt: TGTGCCAGCAGTACAGAGACCTACGAGCAGTACTTC
j_call: TRBJ1-1; d_call: TRBD1; v_call: TRBV20-1; clone_size: few; cdr3_aa: CSAEYRTGNTEAFF; cdr3_nt: TGCAGTGCAGAATACCGGACAGGGAACACTGAAGCTTTCTTT
j_call: TRBJ1-6; d_call: TRBD1; v_call: TRBV14; clone_size: many; cdr3_aa: CASSQRSVGQGGSPLHF; cdr3_nt: TGTGCCAGCAGCCAACGAAGTGTGGGACAGGGTGGCTCACCCCTCCACTTT
j_call: TRBJ2-7; d_call: -; v_call: TRBV29-1; clone_size: few; cdr3_aa: CSVLKPGEYEQYF; cdr3_nt: TGCAGCGTCCTAAAGCCAGGGGAGTACGAGCAGTACTTC
j_call: TRBJ1-1; d_call: -; v_call: TRBV20-1; clone_size: -; cdr3_aa: CSAITGSSTTEAFF; cdr3_nt: TGCAGTGCTATCACAGGGTCCTCGACCACTGAAGCTTTCTTT
j_call: TRBJ2-7; d_call: TRBD1; v_call: TRBV7-2; clone_size: -; cdr3_aa: CAIPLGQGDYEQYF; cdr3_nt: TGTGCCATACCCCTGGGACAGGGGGACTACGAGCAGTACTTC